This TCR beta chain is from a study of shared clonotypes between healthy human individuals. Those who donated were healthy HIV-negative adults, with no recent acute infections or vaccinations reported. The assay ran at deep level. Profiling relied on immunoSEQ multiplex PCR, and the TCRdb table lists in-frame clones only, not all of them. This sample carries about 560,000 clones, just over 75% of them seen once, and the ten largest clones take more than 10%. J gave up 1 base and V 4 bases, and 6 bases lay outside the gene matches. Germline CDR1 SGHDN, CDR2 FVKESK. This CDR3 spans 15 amino acids. The sample consisted of PBMCs. This clonotype was sampled from a woman in her forties in good health. Some clones in this sample may be carry-over from other donors' samples. V usage is TRBV14 and J usage is TRBJ1-1; 7 bases align to TRBD1. For the CDR3, the DNA is TGTGCCAGCAGCCGAAATCGACAGGGGAACACTGAAGCTTTCTTT. Its translation is CASSRNRQGNTEAFF.